Included here is one T cell receptor (beta chain) sequence, with context. Germline V CDR1 and CDR2: SQVTM, ANQGSEA. The CDR3 length is 15 residues. The V end was cut by 1 base, the J end by 3 bases, with 14 bases between. Under the authors' procedure: Reference gene primer amplification gave estimated nucleated cell counts. Profiled with immunoSEQ multiplex PCR; TCRdb holds only in-frame clones, not every one. V, J and clone size are taken as reported in that table, and D and trimming were inferred from the DNA itself. The sample consists of 150,000 to 180,000 clones, 80% to 90% of them appearing once. The source of the sample is a study of blood T cell repertoires in COVID-19. Study-level information: Acute and convalescent COVID-19 samples came from the United States, Italy and Spain. The cDNA or gDNA used as material had been derived from T cells, B-cell-depleted T cells, or PBMCs.

The rearrangement uses TRBV29-1 and TRBJ2-3; possibly TRBD2 for D (5 bases). The sample consisted of peripheral blood. The receptor's source is a woman aged 50 to 60 with acute or convalescent COVID-19. The CDR3 sequence is CSVEGAGMGTDTQYF. CDR3 nucleotides: TGCAGCGTTGAAGGGGCGGGTATGGGGACAGATACGCAGTATTTT.